Sequencing of this T cell receptor beta chain was carried out in a study of cytomegalovirus exposure and HLA in healthy donors. The V gene's germline CDR1 is MGHRA and CDR2 YSYEKL. The CDR3 totals 17 residues. V shed 0 bases, J shed 5 bases, and the junction held 11 bases outside the gene matches. Primers included in the PCR were 60 Vbeta and 13 Jbeta primers. TCRdb's copy holds only in-frame clones and misses some; the assay was immunoSEQ multiplex PCR. The sample includes some 140,000 clones, 82% of them seen just once. Concerning this clone itself: What it recognizes is unknown.

Study findings and constraints: Earlier analysis looked at TCR beta V segments, and most were productive about 90% or about 30% of the time.

The gene calls are TRBV4-1 and TRBJ2-3; TRBD2 matches at 7 bases. The source is a woman between 45 and 60 years old in good health and CMV-seropositive. The sample comprised PBMCs. The CDR3 reads CASSQETGRPGEDTQYF. The CDR3 DNA sequence: TGCGCCAGCAGCCAAGAGACCGGGAGGCCGGGGGAAGATACGCAGTATTTT.